The 17 T cell receptor beta chains presented below share a single source sample, sequenced in a study of PD-1 blockade in classical Hodgkin lymphoma. Here immunoSEQ multiplex PCR was the method, and the copy in TCRdb shows in-frame clones only, minus some. The sample holds more than 90,000 clones, roughly 76% seen once. All patients experienced relapse after autologous stem cell transplantation, and brentuximab vedotin exposure was variable. The specimen was peripheral blood mononuclear cells (PBMCs), collected before the second cycle of nivolumab. All receptors derive from a human donor with classical Hodgkin lymphoma.

The genes are TRBV6-5 and TRBJ1-4; 7 bases line up with TRBD1. Per the germline V gene, CDR1 is MNHEY and CDR2 is SVGAGI. V shed 6 bases, J shed 8 bases, and the junction held 12 bases outside the gene matches. This CDR3 contains 15 residues. In nucleotides, the CDR3 is TGTGCCAGCAGCCTGGGACAGACGAGAAGGGAAAAACTGTTTTTT. Protein: CASSLGQTRREKLFF.

The chain joins TRBV10-3 to TRBJ1-2; the D gene is possibly TRBD1 (5 bases). CDR3 length: 13 amino acids. CDR1 is ENHRY, CDR2 SYGVKD, per germline. The ends were cut back, 6 bases at V and 3 bases at J, with 11 bases in the middle. CDR3 amino acids: CAIRRGRDYGYTF. CDR3 bases: TGTGCCATCAGGAGGGGTAGGGACTATGGCTACACCTTC.

The rearrangement joins TRBV29-1 to TRBJ2-6; D ambiguous. Germline-derived CDR1 and CDR2 are SQVTM and ANQGSEA. Trimming left V 7 bases short and J 0 bases short, with 4 bases between. CDR3 length: 12 residues. Written as DNA, the CDR3 is TGCAGCGCTCTCTCTGGGGCCAACGTCCTGACTTTC. Protein: CSALSGANVLTF. Supplemented by reference TRBV29-1 and TRBJ2-6, the full variable domain reads SAVISQKPSRDICQRGTSLTIQCQVDSQVTMMFWYRQQPGQSLTLIATANQGSEATYESGFVIDKFPISRPNLTFSTLTVSNMSPEDSSIYLCSALSGANVLTFGAGSRLTVL.

The chain recombines TRBV19 with TRBJ2-7; TRBD1 aligns across 8 bases. The CDR3 length is 15 residues. The germline gives CDR1 LNHDA, CDR2 SQIVND (reference sequence). V dropped 6 bases and J dropped 0; count of bases not matched to a gene: 7. CDR3 residues: CASRTGTGFSYEQYF. CDR3 sequence (DNA): TGTGCCAGTAGGACCGGGACAGGTTTCTCCTACGAGCAGTACTTC.

The CDR3 nucleotides read TGTGCCTGGAGTGTACTAACAGCTGGCAATCAGCCCCAGCATTTT. Its translation: CAWSVLTAGNQPQHF. This chain uses TRBV30 with TRBJ1-5; D remains ambiguous. Per the germline V gene, CDR1 is GTSNPN and CDR2 is SVGIG (reference sequence). The ends were cut back, 0 bases at V and 2 bases at J, with 11 bases in the middle. This CDR3 is built from 15 residues.

The genes are TRBV7-2 and TRBJ1-4; no definite D call. The CDR3 has 13 residues. CDR1 is SGHTA and CDR2 is FQGNSA in the germline V gene. V lost 3 bases, J lost 6 bases, and 8 bases lay in between. The CDR3, as DNA: TGTGCCAGCAGCTTCGGGTTATATGAAAAACTGTTTTTT. It is translated as CASSFGLYEKLFF.

Here the CDR3 reads CASSLGENPAGYTF. CDR3 in DNA: TGTGCCAGCAGCTTAGGTGAGAACCCCGCTGGCTACACCTTC. The gene calls are TRBV7-9 and TRBJ1-2; D not certain. CDR3 length: 14 amino acids. Germline lookup yields CDR1 SEHNR and CDR2 FQNEAQ (reference sequence). V was clipped by 1 base and J by 7 bases, with 13 bases between them. Full variable domain (rest looked up from reference TRBV7-9 and TRBJ1-2): DTGVSQNPRHKITKRGQNVTFRCDPISEHNRLYWYRQTLGQGPEFLTYFQNEAQLEKSRLLSDRFSAERPKGSFSTLEIQRTEQGDSAMYLCASSLGENPAGYTFGSGTRLTVV.

The rearrangement links TRBV9 to TRBJ2-3, with 9 positions matching TRBD2. CDR3 length: 15 amino acids. CDR1 and CDR2 from the germline V gene are SGDLS and YYNGEE. With 7 bases clipped from V and 7 bases from J, the junction kept 13 bases outside the gene matches. The CDR3 here is CASGPASGTSYTQYF. DNA for the CDR3: TGTGCCAGCGGCCCGGCTAGCGGGACATCTTATACGCAGTATTTT.

The chain links TRBV5-4 to TRBJ2-1; tentative D call: TRBD2 (5 bases). The germline gives CDR1 SGHNT, CDR2 YYREEE (reference sequence). CDR3 length equals 14 residues. With 2 bases removed from V and 2 bases from J, the gap between germline ends came to 8 bases. The CDR3 nucleotides read TGTGCCAGCAGCTTAGCGGCCCCCTACAATGAGCAGTTCTTC. Residues: CASSLAAPYNEQFF.

The chain has TRBV18 and TRBJ2-7; D uncertain. Trimming took off 5 bases at V and 0 bases at J, with 14 bases between the two ends. Germline V CDR1 and CDR2: KGHSH, LQKENI. The CDR3 contains 15 residues. In DNA form, the CDR3 reads TGTGCCAGCTCAAGCCAAGCGCGAGTCTCCTACGAGCAGTACTTC. Translation gives CASSSQARVSYEQYF.

This clone was counted a single time. This chain joins TRBV6-5 and TRBJ2-2; possible D gene TRBD2, 6 bases. The CDR3 is made up of 15 amino acids. V was trimmed by 6 bases and J by 5 bases, leaving 16 bases between them. The V gene's germline CDR1 is MNHEY and CDR2 SVGAGI. This CDR3 reads CASSSGIRGTGELFF. The CDR3 DNA sequence: TGTGCCAGCAGCTCCGGGATCCGGGGGACCGGGGAGCTGTTTTTT.

The chain recombines TRBV7-9 with TRBJ2-7; 7 bases align to TRBD1. The CDR3 runs 13 residues. Germline trimming cut 3 bases from V and 3 bases from J; bases unmatched to any gene: 2. Germline loops: CDR1 SEHNR, CDR2 FQNEAQ (reference sequence). The CDR3 DNA is TGTGCCAGCAGCTTGGGACAGTTCTACGAGCAGTACTTC. Translation gives CASSLGQFYEQYF.

The CDR3 DNA follows: TGTGCCAGCTCACGAACAGCGACCCTTGGAGCTTTCTTT. It translates to CASSRTATLGAFF. The chain uses TRBV18 and TRBJ1-1; no reliable D call. Germline V lookup: CDR1 KGHSH, CDR2 LQKENI. V was shortened by 4 bases and J by 10 bases, with 16 bases between the two germline ends. The CDR3 covers 13 residues.

The gene calls are TRBV6-5 and TRBJ2-2; D is ambiguous. CDR1 and CDR2 from the germline V gene are MNHEY and SVGAGI. Trimming left V 0 bases short and J 7 bases short, with 6 bases between. The CDR3 length is 13 residues. Here the CDR3 reads CASSYSRIGELFF. The CDR3 DNA sequence: TGTGCCAGCAGTTACTCGAGGATCGGGGAGCTGTTTTTT.

Regarding this clone: With a much larger clone just one base away, this may be a read error. The DNA for the CDR3 is TGTGCCAGCAGCTTAGATCCCACAGATACGCAGTATTTT. It is translated as CASSLDPTDTQYF. This chain links TRBV7-3 with TRBJ2-3; D is ambiguous. The CDR3 length is 13 residues. Trimming removed 2 bases at V and 2 bases at J, with 5 bases between. Germline V gives CDR1 SGHTA, CDR2 FQGTGA.

As DNA, the CDR3 is TGTGCCAGCAGCTTGGCGGGAGGCATTTACAATGAGCAGTTCTTC. It translates to CASSLAGGIYNEQFF. The V gene is TRBV5-4, the J gene TRBJ2-1; 7 nucleotides line up with TRBD2. Germline V gene data show CDR1 as SGHNT and CDR2 as YYREEE (reference sequence). This CDR3 has 15 residues. The V gene end was trimmed by 0 bases and the J gene end by 4 bases; junction bases not matched to a gene: 4.

The CDR3 bases are TGTGCCAGCAGTTTCTTGGGTAGATCCAATCAGCCCCAGCATTTT. Its protein product is CASSFLGRSNQPQHF. The rearrangement links TRBV27 to TRBJ1-5, with no clear D. V was cut by 3 bases and J by 3 bases, with 12 bases left in between. Germline CDR1 reads MNHEY; CDR2 reads SMNVEV (reference sequence). The CDR3 spans 15 residues.